This entry lists 9 T cell receptor beta chains sequenced from one sample in a study of OX40 agonist ivuxolimab in advanced cancers. Only in-frame clones appear in the TCRdb table, and some are missing; sequencing was by immunoSEQ multiplex PCR. The sample lists 45,000 to 55,000 clones; roughly 94% were seen once. The sequencing here drew on CD4+ or CD8+ T cells sorted from blood, taken in a trial of the OX40 agonist ivuxolimab. Receptors were obtained from an adult with an advanced solid tumor such as melanoma, head and neck, liver or kidney cancer.

The rearrangement uses TRBV7-9 and TRBJ2-1, with 12 bases that match TRBD2. CDR3 length: 16 amino acids. Germline CDR1 SEHNR, CDR2 FQNEAQ (reference sequence). V shed 2 bases, J shed 1 base, and the junction held 0 bases outside the gene matches. The CDR3 sequence is CASSLLAGGSYNEQFF. The CDR3, as DNA: TGTGCCAGCAGCTTACTAGCGGGAGGGTCCTACAATGAGCAGTTCTTC.

This clone occurred once. The rearrangement uses TRBV7-9 and TRBJ2-1; 9 nucleotides line up with TRBD1. CDR3 length: 16 amino acids. V trimming: 4 bases; J trimming: 3 bases; junction bases outside the gene matches: 7. Germline V CDR1 and CDR2: SEHNR, FQNEAQ (reference sequence). The CDR3 spells CASSSLQGAIYNEQFF. The CDR3 DNA reads TGTGCCAGCAGCTCCTTACAGGGGGCCATCTACAATGAGCAGTTCTTC.

This chain connects TRBV4-1 to TRBJ2-7; 12 positions match TRBD2. CDR3 length: 15 amino acids. Germline CDR1 MGHRA, CDR2 YSYEKL. V was pared by 3 bases and J by 6 bases, with 6 bases of the junction left unmatched. CDR3 coding DNA: TGCGCCAGCAGCCACCGGACTAGCGGGAATTCCGAGCAGTACTTC. Its protein is CASSHRTSGNSEQYF.

This chain joins TRBV28 and TRBJ2-7; the D gene is possibly TRBD2 (6 bases). Deletions cut 7 bases from V and 9 bases from J, with 13 bases between. CDR3 length: 11 residues. CDR1 MDHEN and CDR2 SYDVKM come from the germline V gene. CDR3 DNA sequence: TGTGCCAGCACCAAGAGGGGAGGGCAGTACTTC. This translates into CASTKRGGQYF. The full variable domain, rest sourced from reference TRBV28 and TRBJ2-7, is DVKVTQSSRYLVKRTGEKVFLECVQDMDHENMFWYRQDPGLGLRLIYFSYDVKMKEKGDIPEGYSVSREKKERFSLILESASTNQTSMYLCASTKRGGQYFGPGTRLTVT.

This clone was seen a single time. The chain has TRBV13 and TRBJ2-1; 8 positions match TRBD2. The J segment lost 2 bases and the V segment lost 6 bases, leaving 6 bases of the junction unmatched. The CDR3 spans 15 residues. Germline lookup yields CDR1 PRHDT and CDR2 FYEKMQ (reference sequence). CDR3 residues: CASSDSGTPYNEQFF. The CDR3 region has the DNA TGTGCCAGCAGTGATAGCGGGACTCCCTACAATGAGCAGTTCTTC.

The chain joins TRBV6-6 to TRBJ2-1; no firm D call. The CDR3 is 14 residues long. Germline V gene data show CDR1 as MNHNY and CDR2 as SVGAGI (reference sequence). The V and J ends lost 2 bases and 4 bases respectively, with 9 bases between them. The CDR3 spells CASSYPPEYNEQFF. Written as DNA, the CDR3 is TGTGCCAGCAGTTACCCCCCGGAGTACAATGAGCAGTTCTTC.

The genes are TRBV5-1 and TRBJ2-7; D uncertain. V lost 2 bases and J lost 3, with 12 bases in between. This CDR3 comprises 14 residues. Germline V gene data show CDR1 as SGHRS and CDR2 as YFSETQ. The CDR3 protein is CASSFRQNYYEQYF. CDR3 DNA sequence: TGCGCCAGCAGCTTCCGGCAGAACTACTACGAGCAGTACTTC.

This chain joins TRBV4-1 and TRBJ2-1; D call uncertain. The CDR3 extends over 17 amino acids. CDR1 and CDR2 from the germline V gene are MGHRA and YSYEKL. Trimming shortened V by 2 bases and J by 6 bases, and 20 bases separated the two germline ends. The CDR3 DNA sequence: TGCGCCAGCAGCCAACGCAATGGTAGCCCGTTCTCCAATGAGCAGTTCTTC. Amino acids: CASSQRNGSPFSNEQFF.

The chain has TRBV2 and TRBJ2-7, with D possibly TRBD2 on 6 matching bases. The CDR3 runs 11 residues. Between the trimmed V and J ends, which lost 11 bases and 6 bases, there was a span of 14 bases. The germline V gene has CDR1 SNHLY and CDR2 FYNNEI. DNA for the CDR3: TGTGCCGGGCGCGCGGGACCCGAGCAGTACTTC. Translating it yields CAGRAGPEQYF.